What follows is one TCR beta chain and its context. What this receptor recognizes is not known. Base qualities are not at hand, and no much larger clone is one base apart. The cohort comprised several hundred healthy bone marrow donors. All cohort members were sampled while nominally healthy, although unrecorded immune exposures were likely present. The donor tested CMV seropositive, placing the donor among the approximately 310 seropositive members of the cohort. Every donor gave a peripheral blood sample, and the peripheral blood mononuclear cells from that sample were used for TCR beta sequencing. The Qiagen DNeasy Blood Extraction Kit was used to extract genomic DNA from the blood cell samples. This sample is drawn from a study of cytomegalovirus exposure and HLA in healthy donors (dated by TCRdb to 2016 to 2017). With regard to the full study: An earlier analysis of several hundred of the donors reported 276 Gb of sequence data and 117 million unique TCR beta sequences obtained from about 200 million T cells. About 330 gigabases of sequencing data and around 88 million unique TCR sequences made up an early release that covered under 750 HLA-typed donors. Among the roughly 400 genotyped donors, approximately 82% belonged to the genetic ancestry cluster associated with self-reported Caucasian donors. The study aimed to test whether signatures of past pathogen exposure could be identified by cataloging public T cell receptors. The study profiled the T cell repertoires of some 610 subjects by immunosequencing and related them to cytomegalovirus serostatus. In addition to the first cohort of roughly 700 subjects, a separate validation cohort of approximately 120 different subjects was used. High-throughput TCR immunosequencing, statistical association of individual TCRs with disease status, and machine learning were combined to predict cytomegalovirus infection status. In a later analysis, previously published TCR beta repertoires from 670 or so donors were re-analyzed and high-resolution HLA genotyping was added so that TCR occurrence patterns could be studied. The later analysis used no new phenotypic data to find candidate immune exposures, relying instead on TCR beta sequences and their occurrence across donors. An earlier analysis of approximately 630 of the donors applied high-throughput TCR beta sequencing to assess whether each TCR beta V gene segment acted as functional or pseudogenic. Donor age, sex, ethnicity and CMV serostatus were compiled together with the repertoire data. Genome-wide SNP genotypes for about 55% of the roughly 670 donors were used in a later genetic analysis, which treated that subset as a discovery cohort. Every discovery cohort repertoire had been produced on one sequencing platform. HLA typing included class I and class II loci at four-digit resolution. Typing coverage varied by locus: roughly 629-630 donors for A, B, C, DRB1 and DQB1; 522 for DQA1; nearly 610 for DPA1; roughly 450 for DPB1. Because of strong linkage in the cohort, roughly 5 DR-DQ haplotypes were treated as single units for association and clustering. Among about 370 genotyped donors of the cohort, an average of roughly 230,000 unique TCR beta nucleotide sequences was sequenced per donor, of which approximately 18% were non-productive. Study-level results and caveats: According to a later analysis, most CMV-associated TCR beta chains appeared to be HLA-restricted, and the HLA associations seemed to be driven largely by CMV exposure. In a later analysis, several top co-occurrence clusters were reported to appear linked to parvovirus B19, influenza, CMV and Epstein-Barr virus. Because HLA typing was missing for some donors at each locus, association tests included only the typed subset. At a false discovery rate of 0.05, a later analysis linked under 20,000 TCR beta sequences to specific HLA alleles. According to a later genetic analysis, donors in an Asian-associated ancestry cluster had fewer N-insertions in productive TCRs than the approximately 610-donor mean. CMV serostatus was the only immune exposure information available for the cohort. The classifier was reported to diagnose cytomegalovirus status with high specificity and sensitivity in both the original and validation cohorts. V-gene and J-gene trimming of TCR beta chains was associated with a missense DCLRE1C variant in a later genetic analysis, and the association was replicated in an independent cohort. The presence/absence analyses assumed that sequencing depth was roughly uniform across donors, and that assumption may not be true. In a later analysis, TCR association rates were found to vary across HLA loci, with the most associated TCRs seen for DRB1 alleles and the fewest for HLA-C alleles. The study listed approximately 150 TCR beta chains as associated with cytomegalovirus. Strong co-occurrence of HLA alleles, especially DR and DQ, made assigning TCR associations to individual alleles difficult. A cluster of highly shared sequence variants was judged likely to be a technical artifact of the sequencing pipeline. In an earlier analysis of approximately 600 of the donors, most TCR beta V segments were observed in productive rearrangements about 87% or about 30% of the time, broadly matching IMGT annotations. Because counts were too low, 15 to 20 rarely observed V segments, including chromosome 9 orphons, were left out of the earlier analysis of 587 of the donors. Most TCR sequences were seen in very few donors, while some public TCRs were found in many individuals. A further reported finding was that TCR beta sequences accurately predicted the HLA-A and HLA-B alleles for most subjects in the first cohort. Compared with equally common non-associated chains, HLA-associated TCR beta chains in a later analysis were more clonally expanded and had lower generation probabilities. Some IMGT-functional V segments, including TRBV6-2 and TRBV6-3, could not be distinguished by the 87-base-pair reads and were therefore excluded. Three of the identified cytomegalovirus-associated TCR beta chains were confirmed in vitro to be specific for cytomegalovirus antigens. The cohort was sequenced for TCR beta chains only, and without alpha or paired-chain data the features that could be detected were limited. Correlated functional status among segregating V segments might reflect linkage disequilibrium, but an unknown experimental factor could not be ruled out. It was suggested by the authors that the approach could potentially be generalized to other disease states and immunological phenotypes.

CDR1 and CDR2, looked up from the germline V gene, are SGHRS and YFSETQ. V loses 0 bases at its end and J loses 8 bases; junction bases beyond the gene matches: 2. Inclusive of the bounding cysteine and phenylalanine, the CDR3 is 13 residues long. Here the CDR3 DNA is all that survives: 39 bases in frame from base 1. Libraries were constructed by the immunoSEQ multiplex PCR assay. For the multiplex PCR, a mixture combining 60 forward primers for TCR Vbeta segments and 13 reverse primers for TCR Jbeta segments was used. The CDR3 region of rearranged TCR beta genes was amplified from genomic DNA with a multiplex PCR assay. The amplified TCR beta libraries were sequenced on the Illumina HiSeq System as 87-base-pair reads. The study's processing was this. A later analysis counted tens of millions of unique TCR beta chains across the 666 repertoires, and some 11 million of these chains were shared by at least two donors. Raw reads were error-corrected and collapsed into unique sequences with a nearest-neighbor algorithm that merged closely related sequences to remove PCR and sequencing errors. V, D and J gene segments were assigned by aligning CDR3 sequences to IMGT reference sequences. For a sequence to be retained, at least a six-nucleotide match to both a V gene segment and a J gene segment was required. Rearrangements were called productive when the CDR3 lacked stop codons and stayed in frame with V and J; all others were non-productive. Following IMGT convention, CDR3 was defined as the stretch from the second conserved V-encoded cysteine up to the conserved J-encoded phenylalanine. The earlier analysis of about 500 of the donors excluded sequences that lacked an unambiguous match to a single V gene segment. An earlier analysis of almost 600 of the donors classified V segments as functional when productive rearrangements were above 56.7% and as segregating when the standard deviation between donors was above 5%. A statistical classification framework was developed to diagnose cytomegalovirus status using the catalog of TCR beta chain sequences. In a later analysis, TCR nucleotide sequences were compared against IMGT/GENE-DB human TR gene sequences so that V and J genes could be assigned. The TCRdist pipeline was used in a later analysis to assign CDR3 sequences and most-parsimonious VDJ recombination scenarios. In a later analysis, each TCR beta chain was defined by its CDR3 amino acid sequence together with its V-gene family, and reads lacking a unique V-gene family were excluded. A later analysis removed several hundred highly shared, low-generation-probability nucleotide sequences to deal with suspected cross-contamination and a sequencing artifact. In a later analysis, a clonal expansion index was calculated for each public chain from normalized within-repertoire ranks of inferred template counts. In a later analysis, generation probabilities were computed with a VDJ recombination model fitted to out-of-frame rearrangements, and the resulting probabilities were checked against IGoR. In a later analysis, TCR-TCR, TCR-HLA and TCR-CMV co-occurrence was scored with hypergeometric tests, and a repertoire-size bias correction was applied to TCR pairs. To estimate false discovery rates, a later analysis permuted the HLA or CMV assignments 20 times. In a later analysis, co-occurring TCRs were grouped using DBSCAN, with TCRdist sequence similarity added in when clustering inside HLA-allele-positive subsets. Repertoires with fewer than 30,000 or more than 120,000 public chains were left out of co-occurrence clustering, as were about 5 repertoires with anomalous nucleotide sharing. TCRdb took over this immuneACCESS table, retaining in-frame rearrangements with V and J assigned. Such tables are incomplete; in checked studies, under half of the missing clones stem from an unresolved V gene, and the remainder is unexplained. V, J and clone size are those of that table, while D and trimming were read from the DNA. The sample table lists fewer than 200,000 clones, approximately 80% of them with a count of one. The ten largest clones capture around a tenth of the sample.

The chain uses TRBV5-1 and TRBJ1-2, and TRBD1 aligns with 9 junction nucleotides. The TCR was taken from a man aged 45-60 years in good health and CMV-seropositive. The sample comprised PBMCs. The CDR3 reads as follows: CASSLEQGAGYTF. The sequenced DNA is TGCGCCAGCAGCTTGGAACAGGGGGCAGGCTACACCTTC.